The 22 T cell receptor beta chains given below trace back to one sample, sequenced in a study of T cell responses to AZD1222 COVID-19 vaccine. The method was immunoSEQ multiplex PCR; TCRdb's version includes in-frame clones alone and lacks a portion of them. The sample contains 150,000 to 180,000 clones, over 80% of which appear only once. This specimen was peripheral blood, taken 28 days after the second AZD1222 dose. These receptors were taken from an adult who received the AZD1222 COVID-19 vaccine.

This chain uses TRBV6-4 with TRBJ2-1; D is undetermined. V lost 10 bases and J lost 5, with 15 bases in between. Germline V CDR1 and CDR2: MRHNA, SNTAGT. This CDR3 is 13 amino acids long. This chain's CDR3 is CATKDPVNNEQFF. The CDR3 DNA reads TGTGCCACCAAGGACCCTGTTAACAATGAGCAGTTCTTC.

The chain couples TRBV7-2 to TRBJ1-4, with D unresolved. The V end was cut by 5 bases, the J end by 3 bases, with 16 bases between. The CDR3 consists of 16 residues. Germline lookup yields CDR1 SGHTA and CDR2 FQGNSA. CDR3 amino acids: CASSPGVQPPNEKLFF. The CDR3 DNA follows: TGTGCCAGCAGCCCCGGGGTTCAGCCCCCTAATGAAAAACTGTTTTTT.

The gene calls are TRBV28 and TRBJ2-7; unclear D gene. Germline CDR1 is MDHEN and CDR2 is SYDVKM. The length of the CDR3 is 13 residues. V was cut by 6 bases and J by 2 bases, with 11 bases left in between. CDR3 sequence (DNA): TGTGCCAGCAGCACGCCCCGGCCCTACGAGCAGTACTTC. Amino acid sequence: CASSTPRPYEQYF.

The genes are TRBV3-1 (or the pseudogene TRBV3-2) and TRBJ2-1; D perhaps matches TRBD2 (5 bases). CDR3 length: 15 amino acids. Germline assignment: CDR1 LGHDT and CDR2 YNNKEL (reference sequence). V gave up 3 bases and J gave up 0 bases, with 9 bases separating them. CDR3 bases: TGTGCCAGCAGCCAGAGGACTGTCTCCTACAATGAGCAGTTCTTC. Protein: CASSQRTVSYNEQFF.

This chain uses TRBV6-5 with TRBJ2-1; 8 bases agree with TRBD2. CDR1 is MNHEY, CDR2 SVGAGI, per germline. The CDR3 is 15 residues long. J was trimmed by 7 bases and V by 5 bases; bases with no gene match: 10. The CDR3 coding sequence is TGTGCCAGCAGTCATTTATCGGGAGGGGTGAATGAGCAGTTCTTC. It encodes CASSHLSGGVNEQFF.

This clone appeared a few times. This chain uses TRBV13 with TRBJ1-1; D unresolved. V was clipped by 5 bases and J by 5 bases, with 12 bases between them. The CDR3 runs 13 residues. Germline lookup yields CDR1 PRHDT and CDR2 FYEKMQ (reference sequence). The CDR3 protein is CASSKYKATEAFF. DNA of the CDR3: TGTGCCAGCAGCAAATATAAGGCGACTGAAGCTTTCTTT.

The rearrangement links TRBV27 to TRBJ1-1, with D possibly matching TRBD1 (5 bases). V lost 4 bases and J 0 bases, leaving 9 bases between the germline ends. Germline CDR1 reads MNHEY; CDR2 reads SMNVEV (reference sequence). This CDR3 region has 14 residues. Here the CDR3 DNA reads TGTGCCAGCAGTTCGACAGTCATGAACACTGAAGCTTTCTTT. It yields the protein CASSSTVMNTEAFF.

This clone appeared a single time. This chain joins TRBV6-5 and TRBJ2-1; the D is unclear. V lost 7 bases and J lost 1, with 14 bases in between. The germline V gene has CDR1 MNHEY and CDR2 SVGAGI. The CDR3 contains 15 residues. This CDR3 reads CASIRNQVSYNEQFF. DNA of the CDR3: TGTGCCAGCATCCGAAACCAGGTGTCCTACAATGAGCAGTTCTTC.

The chain employs TRBV29-1 and TRBJ1-2; TRBD1 might be the D (5 bases). This CDR3 comprises 14 residues. Deletions cut 7 bases from V and 5 bases from J, with 20 bases between. Germline V lookup: CDR1 SQVTM, CDR2 ANQGSEA. CDR3 residues: CSDLGQGRSYGYTF. CDR3 in DNA: TGCAGCGACCTGGGGCAGGGAAGGTCGTATGGCTACACCTTC.

The rearrangement joins TRBV6-2 or TRBV6-3 to TRBJ2-1, with D possibly being TRBD1 (7 bases). V was trimmed by 6 bases and J by 9 bases, leaving 18 bases between them. This CDR3 comprises 14 residues. Germline V gene lookup returns CDR1 MNHEY and CDR2 SVGEGT. The DNA for the CDR3 is TGTGCCAGCAGCCCAACCAGGGGGGCTGGTGAGCAGTTCTTC. It translates to CASSPTRGAGEQFF.

CDR3 bases: TGTGCCAGCAGCCAAAGGCGACCAGGGGTAGAGACCCAGTACTTC. The encoded protein is CASSQRRPGVETQYF. The genes are TRBV3-1 (or the pseudogene TRBV3-2) and TRBJ2-5, with D perhaps TRBD1 (6 bases). The germline V gene has CDR1 LGHDT and CDR2 YNNKEL (reference sequence). The CDR3 consists of 15 residues. The ends were cut back, 2 bases at V and 4 bases at J, with 14 bases in the middle.

The CDR3, as DNA: TGTGCCAGCAGTGAAGCACAGGGGGCTTACGAGCAGTACTTC. Encoded protein: CASSEAQGAYEQYF. J is TRBJ2-7 and V is TRBV6-1, with 9 bases identical to TRBD1. In germline, CDR1 is MNHNS, CDR2 SASEGT. The CDR3 covers 14 residues. J lost 4 bases, V lost 0 bases, and 1 base had no gene match.

This clone was seen a single time. The genes are TRBV7-2 and TRBJ2-5, with D tentatively TRBD1 (7 bases). This CDR3 has 17 amino acids. The germline V and J ends were trimmed by 1 base and 4 bases, with 19 bases remaining between them. The germline V gene has CDR1 SGHTA and CDR2 FQGNSA. The CDR3 nucleotides read TGTGCCAGCAGCTTAGGAACGAGGGGCCAGGGGGGAGAGACCCAGTACTTC. Translating it yields CASSLGTRGQGGETQYF.

The chain combines TRBV28 with TRBJ1-2; no firm D call. The CDR3 runs 12 residues. CDR1 is MDHEN and CDR2 is SYDVKM in the germline V gene. Trimming took off 10 bases at V and 11 bases at J, with 20 bases between the two ends. In DNA, the CDR3 is TGTGCCACCCGAGAGGGCCAGGTCGTGTACACCTTC. Translation gives CATREGQVVYTF.

The chain uses TRBV5-4 and TRBJ2-7; 10 bases agree with TRBD2. The CDR3 consists of 17 residues. Trimming at V came to 1 base and at J to 2 bases, leaving 9 bases not matched to a gene. The germline V gene encodes CDR1 SGHNT and CDR2 YYREEE (reference sequence). The CDR3 is CASSLFASGSITYEQYF. The CDR3 DNA reads as TGTGCCAGCAGCTTGTTTGCTAGCGGGAGTATTACCTACGAGCAGTACTTC.

The V call is TRBV11-2, the J call TRBJ2-7; 9 nucleotides agree with TRBD2. V lost 8 bases to trimming and J lost 3 bases; unmatched junction nucleotides: 2. CDR1 is SGHAT and CDR2 is FQNNGV in the germline V gene. CDR3 length: 12 residues. CDR3 sequence: CASGGRGYEQYF. The DNA for the CDR3 is TGTGCCAGCGGCGGGAGGGGCTACGAGCAGTACTTC.

The chain is built from TRBV7-2 and TRBJ2-7; 8 bases fit TRBD2. The CDR3 covers 16 residues. With 3 bases clipped from V and 2 bases from J, the junction kept 9 bases outside the gene matches. Germline V gene lookup returns CDR1 SGHTA and CDR2 FQGNSA. CDR3 DNA sequence: TGTGCCAGCAGCTTCTACGGGAGGGGAGGCACCTACGAGCAGTACTTC. This sequence encodes CASSFYGRGGTYEQYF.

The gene calls are TRBV28 and TRBJ2-3, with TRBD1 matching over 8 bases. The junction had 5 bases not matched to a gene; V was cut back by 6 bases and J by 3 bases. Germline V gene sequence: CDR1 MDHEN, CDR2 SYDVKM. The CDR3 sequence is 14 residues long. The CDR3 DNA reads TGTGCCAGCAGATGGGACAGGACAACAGATACGCAGTATTTT. This translates into CASRWDRTTDTQYF. The whole variable domain, remainder taken from reference TRBV28 and TRBJ2-3, is DVKVTQSSRYLVKRTGEKVFLECVQDMDHENMFWYRQDPGLGLRLIYFSYDVKMKEKGDIPEGYSVSREKKERFSLILESASTNQTSMYLCASRWDRTTDTQYFGPGTRLTVL.

This chain joins TRBV27 and TRBJ1-5; D is possibly TRBD1 (6 bases). From germline, CDR1 is MNHEY and CDR2 SMNVEV (reference sequence). V was trimmed by 8 bases and J by 11 bases, leaving 19 bases between them. CDR3 length: 13 amino acids. The CDR3 is CASSRDIVGTQHF. CDR3 sequence (DNA): TGTGCCAGCTCCCGGGACATTGTTGGGACCCAGCATTTT.

V and J are TRBV21-1 and TRBJ2-6; TRBD1, as called in the table, went unchecked against the DNA. TRBV21-1 is recorded as a pseudogene. The CDR3 consists of 14 residues. The CDR3 nucleotides are TGTGCCAGCACCCAGGGTACTGGGGCCAACGTCCTGACTTTC. It is translated as CASTQGTGANVLTF.

The chain couples TRBV24-1 to TRBJ2-1; 7 bases match TRBD2. The trim removed 2 bases at V and 5 bases at J, leaving 5 bases unmatched. Germline V gene sequence: CDR1 KGHDR, CDR2 SFDVKD. The CDR3 has 15 amino acids. As DNA, the CDR3 is TGTGCCACCAGTGATTGGGGGGGTGAACACAATGAGCAGTTCTTC. This translates into CATSDWGGEHNEQFF.

This clone was detected only a few times. V is TRBV4-3 and J is TRBJ1-6; D perhaps matches TRBD1 (6 bases). Trimming took 3 bases from V and 6 from J, leaving 12 bases between them. CDR3 size: 15 residues. CDR1 is LGHNA, CDR2 YSLEER, per germline. The CDR3 loop reads CASSQTDSSNSPLHF. The CDR3 nucleotides are TGCGCCAGCAGCCAGACGGACAGTTCTAATTCACCCCTCCACTTT.